The clone carrying this T cell receptor beta chain was seen a few times. No antigen is known for it. Researchers made TCR cDNA using 5'RACE template switching, and this step added a universal primer site and UMIs. One entry per CDR3 protein results from TCRdb running MiXCR on the 5' RACE reads. The data show a few hundred thousand distinct CDR3 sequences, less than 9.5% seen once. These data come from a study of T cells after yellow fever vaccination. Whole-study findings and limits: At about 97% for CD4 and about 88% for CD8, most primary-vaccination clones showed up again after the booster.

Trimming shortened V by 1 base and J by 0 bases, and 8 bases separated the two germline ends. Germline assignment: CDR1 LNHNV and CDR2 YYDKDF (reference sequence). The CDR3 loop spans 15 amino acids. V and J are TRBV15 and TRBJ2-3; D ambiguous. The sequence came from a man between 18 and 35 years old who received the YFV17D yellow fever vaccine. Material: PBMCs, obtained roughly seven weeks after the first yellow fever vaccination. The CDR3 nucleotides are TGTGCCACCAGCAGAGCTCGTGCTAGCACAGATACGCAGTATTTT. Translated, it gives CATSRARASTDTQYF.